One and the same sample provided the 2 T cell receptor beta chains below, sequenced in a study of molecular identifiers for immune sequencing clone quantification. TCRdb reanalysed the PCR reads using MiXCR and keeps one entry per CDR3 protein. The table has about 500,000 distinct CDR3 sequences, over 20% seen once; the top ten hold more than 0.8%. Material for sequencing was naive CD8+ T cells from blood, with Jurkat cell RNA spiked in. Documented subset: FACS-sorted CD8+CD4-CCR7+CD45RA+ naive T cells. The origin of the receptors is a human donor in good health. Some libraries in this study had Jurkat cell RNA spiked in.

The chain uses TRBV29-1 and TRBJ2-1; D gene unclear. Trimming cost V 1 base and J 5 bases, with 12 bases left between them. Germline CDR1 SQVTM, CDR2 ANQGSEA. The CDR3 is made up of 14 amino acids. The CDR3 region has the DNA TGCAGCGTTGAAGGGCGAGTAAGAGACAATGAGCAGTTCTTC. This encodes CSVEGRVRDNEQFF.

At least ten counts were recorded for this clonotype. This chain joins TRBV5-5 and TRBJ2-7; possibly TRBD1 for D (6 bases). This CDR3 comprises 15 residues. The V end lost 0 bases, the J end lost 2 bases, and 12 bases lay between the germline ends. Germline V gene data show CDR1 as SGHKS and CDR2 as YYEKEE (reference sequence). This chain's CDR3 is CASSLARDIPYEQYF. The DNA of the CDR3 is TGTGCCAGCAGCTTGGCTCGGGACATACCCTACGAGCAGTACTTC.